This T cell receptor (beta chain) was identified in a study of long-term antiretroviral therapy in people with HIV. Findings and caveats of the study: From about 2003 to 2018, blood was obtained, possibly while participants received older ART regimens. Spans of CDR3 length were tighter for HIV repertoires than for controls.

V was clipped by 0 bases and J by 1 base, with 13 bases between them. Germline CDR1 SGHRS, CDR2 YFSETQ. CDR3 length equals 16 residues. The assay, immunoSEQ v3.0, was run at survey level. Sequencing used immunoSEQ multiplex PCR; TCRdb keeps in-frame clones, though not all of them. Among 25,000 to 35,000 clones, around 78% were seen once, and the ten largest hold around 8%. Turning to this clone: The antigen is not known.

The receptor was isolated from a woman in her fifties or sixties with HIV. This chain joins TRBV5-1 and TRBJ1-1; weak D call: TRBD1 (5 bases). Sample: unsorted PBMCs, taken 3.1 years after starting antiretroviral therapy. The CDR3 coding sequence is TGCGCCAGCAGCTTGGGTCGGGGCGGGGGGAACACTGAAGCTTTCTTT. Translated, it gives CASSLGRGGGNTEAFF.